The 18 T cell receptor beta chains below were found in one sample sequenced in a study of CD8 T cells in ankylosing spondylitis. TCRdb re-called the 5' RACE reads with MiXCR, one entry per CDR3 protein. The table has some 30,000 distinct CDR3 sequences, more than 5.5% seen once; the top ten hold about 11%. The source material was blood, either unsorted or a sorted T cell fraction (not recorded which). These receptors all come from a male donor with ankylosing spondylitis or in good health (not recorded which).

This clonotype has ten or more counts. This rearrangement joins TRBV7-2 to TRBJ2-1, with D perhaps TRBD2 (6 bases). Germline V CDR1 and CDR2: SGHTA, FQGNSA. The CDR3 runs 14 residues. Trimming took 5 bases from V and 7 from J, leaving 15 bases between them. Here the CDR3 DNA reads TGTGCCAGCAGCCCGCTACGACTAGGGAATGAGCAGTTCTTC. Translation: CASSPLRLGNEQFF.

Many counts were recorded for this clonotype. The junction departs from the called germline gene at one end, perhaps through a read error. V and J are TRBV3-1 and TRBJ2-5, with TRBD2 matching 8 bases. This CDR3 is built from 17 residues. Germline CDR1 reads LGHDT; CDR2 reads YNNKEL (reference sequence). The CDR3 protein is CASSQDPPGSGRETQYF. Written as DNA, the CDR3 is TGTGCCAGCAGCCAAGATCCCCCAGGGAGCGGGAGAGAGACCCAGTATTTC.

This clonotype was seen repeatedly, ten times or more. The rearrangement uses TRBV14 and TRBJ2-7; perhaps D is TRBD1 or TRBD2 (5 bases each). V gave up 4 bases and J gave up 3 bases, with 16 bases separating them. CDR3 length: 15 amino acids. Germline V gene sequence: CDR1 SGHDN, CDR2 FVKESK. CDR3 protein: CASSLGNLGVYEQYF. The CDR3 DNA is TGTGCCAGCAGCCTAGGAAATTTGGGGGTCTACGAGCAGTACTTC.

This clonotype was observed at least ten times. The gene calls are TRBV15 and TRBJ2-7, with D unclear. This CDR3 is built from 13 residues. Per the germline V gene, CDR1 is LNHNV and CDR2 is YYDKDF (reference sequence). The V gene lost 0 bases and the J gene lost 1 base, with 4 bases spanning the gap. The CDR3 DNA reads as TGTGCCACCAGCAGAGAAGGGTCCTACGAGCAGTACTTC. This codes for CATSREGSYEQYF.

Comments on this clonotype: This clone may be a read error of a much larger clone one base away. The CDR3: CTSSHRQGAGGNQPQHF. DNA of the CDR3: TGTACCAGTAGTCACCGACAGGGGGCAGGTGGCAATCAGCCCCAGCATTTT. The V and J genes are TRBV19 and TRBJ1-5, with 10 bases fitting TRBD1. Germline CDR1 is LNHDA and CDR2 is SQIVND (reference sequence). The CDR3 totals 17 residues.

This clonotype was seen ten or more times. The V gene is TRBV12-3 or TRBV12-4, the J gene TRBJ2-1, with D tentatively TRBD1 (7 bases). CDR3 length: 13 residues. The V gene lost 6 bases and the J gene lost 7 bases, with 13 bases spanning the gap. The CDR3 bases are TGTGCCAGCAGCCACTCAGGGGGGAATGAGCAGTTCTTC. As protein: CASSHSGGNEQFF.

This clonotype was detected many times. V and J are TRBV7-2 and TRBJ2-5, with a possible D match to TRBD2 (5 bases). Germline V gives CDR1 SGHTA, CDR2 FQGNSA. Deletions cut 5 bases from V and 0 bases from J, with 13 bases between. CDR3 length: 15 amino acids. Written as DNA, the CDR3 is TGTGCCAGCAGCCTTAGCGCCACCTACCAAGAGACCCAGTACTTC. This encodes CASSLSATYQETQYF.

This clonotype showed up many times. V and J are TRBV12-3 or TRBV12-4 and TRBJ2-2; D gene uncertain. The V end lost 1 base, the J end lost 4 bases, and 7 bases lay between the germline ends. This CDR3 contains 14 residues. Here the CDR3 reads CASSLEASTGELFF. CDR3 coding DNA: TGTGCCAGCAGTTTAGAGGCATCCACCGGGGAGCTGTTTTTT.

In this sample, this clonotype turned up many times. The J gene is TRBJ2-5, the V gene TRBV5-6; 7 nucleotides match TRBD2. V gave up 5 bases and J gave up 3 bases; unmatched junction bases: 7. The CDR3 is 14 amino acids. Per the germline V gene, CDR1 is SGHDT and CDR2 is YYEEEE. The DNA for the CDR3 is TGTGCCAGCAGTCCCCCGGCGGGGGAAGAGACCCAGTACTTC. Its translation is CASSPPAGEETQYF.

This clonotype was seen ten or more times. This chain links TRBV4-2 with TRBJ2-1; a weak D match, TRBD2 (6 bases). CDR3 length: 17 residues. Germline loops: CDR1 LGHNA, CDR2 YNFKEQ. The V end was cut by 1 base, the J end by 3 bases, with 16 bases between. CDR3 sequence (DNA): TGTGCCAGCAGCCAAGGTACCGGGACTTCCAACTACAATGAGCAGTTCTTC. The encoded protein is CASSQGTGTSNYNEQFF.

This clonotype was counted at least ten times. The gene calls are TRBV18 and TRBJ2-2, with a weak D call TRBD2 (5 bases). The germline V and J ends were trimmed by 0 bases and 4 bases, with 12 bases remaining between them. From germline, CDR1 is KGHSH and CDR2 LQKENI. The CDR3 length is 16 residues. Written as DNA, the CDR3 is TGTGCCAGCTCACCACCGTCCGAACGGGGCACCGGGGAGCTGTTTTTT. The encoded protein is CASSPPSERGTGELFF.

This clonotype was recorded many times. V gene TRBV5-1 combines with J gene TRBJ2-7, with D maybe TRBD2 (6 bases). V gave up 1 base and J gave up 4 bases, with 15 bases separating them. The CDR3 spans 15 residues. CDR1 is SGHRS and CDR2 is YFSETQ in the germline V gene. The CDR3, as DNA: TGCGCCAGCAGCTTGAGAATTAGCGGAGGTTACGAGCAGTACTTC. Translated, it gives CASSLRISGGYEQYF.

This clonotype was found once. Sequence at one end of the junction differs from germline and may be a read error. The V and J genes are TRBV12-3 or TRBV12-4 and TRBJ1-1; the D gene is possibly TRBD1 (5 bases). The length of the CDR3 is 14 residues. CDR3 nucleotide sequence: TGTGTCAGCACCCAATGGGGCGAGAGCACTGAAGCTTTCTTT. It translates to CVSTQWGESTEAFF.

This chain joins TRBV7-2 and TRBJ2-3, with 8 bases that match TRBD2. The germline gives CDR1 SGHTA, CDR2 FQGNSA. V shed 1 base, J shed 2 bases, and the junction held 5 bases outside the gene matches. The CDR3 is made up of 16 amino acids. The CDR3 is CASSLVGLGFTDTQYF. As DNA, the CDR3 is TGTGCCAGCAGCTTAGTGGGACTAGGCTTCACAGATACGCAGTATTTT.

This clonotype was recorded many times. V gene TRBV5-1 combines with J gene TRBJ1-1; D may be TRBD1 (6 bases). CDR3 length: 11 residues. The V end lost 0 bases, the J end lost 10 bases, and 7 bases lay between the germline ends. Germline loops: CDR1 SGHRS, CDR2 YFSETQ. The CDR3, as DNA: TGCGCCAGCAGCTTGGGGGGGCTAGCTTTCTTT. Translation: CASSLGGLAFF.

This clonotype was counted ten times or more. The chain links TRBV5-1 to TRBJ1-2, with 9 bases matching TRBD1. This CDR3 spans 14 amino acids. Looked up from germline, CDR1 is SGHRS and CDR2 is YFSETQ. J lost 6 bases, V lost 4 bases, and 7 bases had no gene match. Written as DNA, the CDR3 is TGCGCCAGCAGCCCCCAGGGACAGGGTAATGGCTACACCTTC. Its protein product is CASSPQGQGNGYTF.

This clonotype was seen many times. This chain uses TRBV20-1 with TRBJ2-1, with TRBD2 matching over 15 bases. Germline values: CDR1 DFQATT, CDR2 SNEGSKA (reference sequence). The trim removed 6 bases at V and 9 bases at J, leaving 9 bases unmatched. The CDR3 sequence is 15 residues long. For the CDR3, the DNA is TGCAGTGCAAAACCGGGACTAGCGGGAGGTGGTGAGCAGTTCTTC. This encodes CSAKPGLAGGGEQFF.

This chain links TRBV6-5 with TRBJ2-7; TRBD1 might be the D (6 bases). CDR3 length equals 15 residues. V shed 2 bases and J shed 4 bases, with 15 bases lying between them. Germline loops: CDR1 MNHEY, CDR2 SVGAGI. CDR3 sequence reads: CASSYLVGGGYEQYF. CDR3 coding DNA: TGTGCCAGCAGTTACCTCGTTGGGGGCGGATACGAGCAGTACTTC.